Shown below are 13 T cell receptor beta chains from a single sample sequenced in a study of blood T cell repertoires in COVID-19. TCRdb's table, derived via immunoSEQ multiplex PCR, lists solely in-frame clones and lacks some. In the table there are 290,000 or so clones, roughly 89% of which are singletons. The specimen was PBMCs or T cells enriched from blood (not recorded which). These receptors came from a young woman with acute COVID-19.

This clone was found a few times. The chain is built from TRBV7-2 and TRBJ1-2; no clear D. The CDR3 is made up of 12 amino acids. Germline CDR1 is SGHTA and CDR2 is FQGNSA. V lost 1 base and J lost 5, with 5 bases in between. CDR3 sequence: CASSLVTYGYTF. The CDR3 nucleotides are TGTGCCAGCAGCTTAGTAACTTATGGCTACACCTTC. The whole variable domain, remainder taken from reference TRBV7-2 and TRBJ1-2, is GAGVSQSPSNKVTEKGKDVELRCDPISGHTALYWYRQSLGQGLEFLIYFQGNSAPDKSGLPSDRFSAERTGGSVSTLTIQRTQQEDSAVYLCASSLVTYGYTFGSGTRLTVV.

The chain joins TRBV29-1 to TRBJ1-4, with no clear D. The CDR3 extends over 13 amino acids. Germline lookup yields CDR1 SQVTM and CDR2 ANQGSEA. Trimming shortened V by 7 bases and J by 0 bases, and 9 bases separated the two germline ends. CDR3 region: CSAHGATNEKLFF. CDR3 nucleotides: TGCAGCGCTCACGGGGCAACTAATGAAAAACTGTTTTTT.

The chain couples TRBV5-1 to TRBJ1-2, with 7 bases identical to TRBD1. V was pared by 0 bases and J by 4 bases, with 9 bases of the junction left unmatched. This CDR3 has 16 amino acids. Per germline, CDR1 SGHRS and CDR2 YFSETQ. The CDR3 spells CASSLGTGSQSYGYTF. The CDR3, as DNA: TGCGCCAGCAGCTTGGGGACAGGTAGTCAATCCTATGGCTACACCTTC.

Details on this clone: The sample carries other DNA sequences with the same CDR3. The chain is built from TRBV5-3 and TRBJ1-5; D may be TRBD1 (6 bases). TRBV5-3 is noted as an ORF with a role that remains uncertain. Deletions cut 3 bases from V and 2 bases from J, with 24 bases between. CDR3 size: 19 residues. The CDR3 coding sequence is TGTGCCAGAAGCTCGTTTGTAGTAGGGGGGGGCTCGGGCAATCAGCCCCAGCATTTT. Amino acid sequence: CARSSFVVGGGSGNQPQHF.

CDR3 sequence (DNA): TGTGCCAGCAGCTCTCCCAGGGACGGGGAGCTGTTTTTT. This gives the protein CASSSPRDGELFF. V and J are TRBV7-3 and TRBJ2-2, with D perhaps matching TRBD1 (5 bases). Trimming cost V 4 bases and J 7 bases, with 10 bases left between them. Germline values: CDR1 SGHTA, CDR2 FQGTGA. CDR3 length equals 13 residues.

V is TRBV5-1 and J is TRBJ1-6; D is perhaps TRBD1 (6 bases). The CDR3 is made up of 13 amino acids. V was trimmed by 3 bases and J by 8 bases, leaving 9 bases between them. Germline CDR1 reads SGHRS; CDR2 reads YFSETQ. CDR3 protein: CASSSPGDSPLHF. The CDR3 coding sequence is TGCGCCAGCAGCTCCCCAGGGGATTCACCCCTCCACTTT.

CDR3 bases: TGTGCCAGCAGCGTAGCGGGAGCTGTCTACGAGCAGTACTTC. Its translation is CASSVAGAVYEQYF. The gene calls are TRBV28 and TRBJ2-7; 9 bases match TRBD2. The CDR3 length is 14 residues. V lost 6 bases and J lost 3; bases outside the gene matches: 6. Germline CDR1 reads MDHEN; CDR2 reads SYDVKM.

This sequence joins TRBV18 and TRBJ2-3, with 7 bases identical to TRBD1. The CDR3 has 18 residues. With 3 bases clipped from V and 4 bases from J, the junction kept 16 bases outside the gene matches. Germline V gene lookup returns CDR1 KGHSH and CDR2 LQKENI. The CDR3 DNA reads TGTGCCAGCTCACCTCCCGACGGGACAGCTCCCTCGTCAGATACGCAGTATTTT. Residues: CASSPPDGTAPSSDTQYF.

V gene TRBV9 combines with J gene TRBJ2-1; D gene uncertain. The CDR3 totals 14 residues. Between the trimmed V and J ends, which lost 3 bases and 6 bases, there was a span of 13 bases. Germline V gives CDR1 SGDLS, CDR2 YYNGEE. CDR3 bases: TGTGCCAGCAGCGCTGGGCCGACCATCAATGAGCAGTTCTTC. Translating it yields CASSAGPTINEQFF.

This chain connects TRBV5-1 to TRBJ1-1; tentative D call: TRBD1 (6 bases). This CDR3 has 16 residues. V was trimmed by 6 bases and J by 7 bases, leaving 25 bases between them. Germline V gene sequence: CDR1 SGHRS, CDR2 YFSETQ. The CDR3 here is CASTLRYSGESDEAFF. The CDR3 DNA sequence: TGCGCCAGCACCCTAAGGTATTCAGGGGAGTCAGATGAAGCTTTCTTT.

For this clone: The sample contains more than one DNA sequence encoding this CDR3. The chain's CDR3 is CASSPGATNEKLFF. The CDR3 DNA sequence: TGTGCCAGCTCACCCGGGGCAACTAATGAAAAACTGTTTTTT. The chain is built from TRBV18 and TRBJ1-4; unclear D gene. CDR3 size: 14 residues. Trimming left V 3 bases short and J 0 bases short, with 5 bases between. Germline lookup yields CDR1 KGHSH and CDR2 LQKENI.

This chain uses TRBV6-5 with TRBJ2-2; maybe TRBD2 (6 bases). Trimming stripped 8 bases from V and 10 bases from J, with 20 bases between. The V gene's germline CDR1 is MNHEY and CDR2 SVGAGI. The CDR3 is 14 residues long. The CDR3 DNA reads TGTGCCAGCTCCCGACAGACGGAGGGTGAGGAGCTGTTTTTT. As protein: CASSRQTEGEELFF.

This sequence joins TRBV20-1 and TRBJ1-1; D not certain. This CDR3 has 11 residues. Deletions cut 5 bases from V and 1 base from J, with 5 bases between. In germline, CDR1 is DFQATT, CDR2 SNEGSKA (reference sequence). The CDR3 coding sequence is TGCAGTGCTTTAAAGAACACTGAAGCTTTCTTT. Protein: CSALKNTEAFF.